Listed here are 27 T cell receptor beta chains from one sample, sequenced in a study of OX40 agonist ivuxolimab in advanced cancers. Clones were read by immunoSEQ multiplex PCR, and TCRdb kept only the in-frame ones, dropping some. The repertoire includes 55,000 to 65,000 clones, 75% to 90% of them detected once, and over 0.45% sits in the top ten. The sample here was CD4+ or CD8+ T cells sorted from blood, taken in a trial of the OX40 agonist ivuxolimab. The receptors were gathered from an adult with an advanced solid tumor such as melanoma, head and neck, liver or kidney cancer.

The rearrangement joins TRBV7-2 to TRBJ2-7; 7 bases agree with TRBD1. The CDR3 loop spans 14 amino acids. From germline, CDR1 is SGHTA and CDR2 FQGNSA. Trimming at V came to 3 bases and at J to 2 bases, leaving 4 bases not matched to a gene. CDR3 coding DNA: TGTGCCAGCAGCTTTAGACAGGGAACCTACGAGCAGTACTTC. This encodes CASSFRQGTYEQYF.

The chain uses TRBV9 and TRBJ2-1; 9 bases are shared with TRBD2. This CDR3 contains 20 residues. In germline, CDR1 is SGDLS, CDR2 YYNGEE. With 4 bases clipped from V and 0 bases from J, the junction kept 17 bases outside the gene matches. CDR3 in amino acids: CASSPRSSGAAQSSYNEQFF. For the CDR3, the DNA is TGTGCCAGCAGCCCGCGATCTAGCGGGGCCGCGCAAAGCTCCTACAATGAGCAGTTCTTC.

A note on this clone: This same CDR3 is encoded by further DNA sequences in the sample. The J gene is TRBJ1-2, the V gene TRBV5-1; a possible D gene is TRBD1 (5 bases). The V end lost 0 bases, the J end lost 6 bases, and 15 bases lay between the germline ends. Germline CDR1 reads SGHRS; CDR2 reads YFSETQ. This CDR3 comprises 15 residues. CDR3: CASSLGAGNLDGYTF. CDR3 coding DNA: TGCGCCAGCAGCTTGGGGGCAGGGAATCTGGATGGCTACACCTTC.

This sequence joins TRBV5-1 and TRBJ2-7; D not resolved. The ends were cut back, 4 bases at V and 2 bases at J, with 16 bases in the middle. CDR3 length equals 15 residues. The V gene's germline CDR1 is SGHRS and CDR2 YFSETQ. CDR3 residues: CASSQDFSVTYEQYF. The CDR3 bases are TGCGCCAGCAGCCAGGATTTCTCGGTTACCTACGAGCAGTACTTC.

This clone was seen a handful of times. The chain recombines TRBV12-5 with TRBJ1-1; no clear D. The CDR3 spans 15 residues. CDR1 and CDR2 (germline): LGHNT, FRNRAP. V was clipped by 1 base and J by 1 base, with 10 bases between them. CDR3 in DNA: TGTGCTAGTGGTTTGGCCCCCGACGGGAACACTGAAGCTTTCTTT. Its protein product is CASGLAPDGNTEAFF.

The chain links TRBV19 to TRBJ2-5; TRBD1 matches 7 bases. The CDR3 spans 13 residues. Germline V gene data show CDR1 as LNHDA and CDR2 as SQIVND (reference sequence). The ends lost 6 bases at V and 4 bases at J; junction bases unmatched: 5. For the CDR3, the DNA is TGTGCCAGTAGCGGGACAGTCCGAGAGACCCAGTACTTC. Translated, it gives CASSGTVRETQYF.

J is TRBJ2-1 and V is TRBV6-1; possibly TRBD2 for D (5 bases). This CDR3 comprises 14 residues. V shed 5 bases and J shed 3 bases, with 11 bases lying between them. CDR1 is MNHNS and CDR2 is SASEGT in the germline V gene. The CDR3 DNA sequence: TGTGCCAGCAGTCCTGGTGGAGGCTACAATGAGCAGTTCTTC. Its protein is CASSPGGGYNEQFF.

The chain has TRBV5-1 and TRBJ1-1; D gene ambiguous. The CDR3 consists of 13 residues. The V and J ends lost 6 bases and 0 bases respectively, with 9 bases between them. The germline V gene has CDR1 SGHRS and CDR2 YFSETQ. The CDR3 nucleotides read TGCGCCAGCACAGACACCCTGAACACTGAAGCTTTCTTT. Translated: CASTDTLNTEAFF.

This clone was counted a few times. The V call is TRBV28, the J call TRBJ2-5, with TRBD2 matching 14 bases. After removal of 6 bases from V and 3 bases from J, the junction contained 9 bases not matched to a gene. Germline V gene lookup returns CDR1 MDHEN and CDR2 SYDVKM. There are 17 residues in the CDR3. CDR3 nucleotide sequence: TGTGCCAGCAGGCACAACCAGGGACTAGCGGGGGAAGAGACCCAGTACTTC. Translated: CASRHNQGLAGEETQYF. The complete variable domain, with remaining parts taken from reference TRBV28 and TRBJ2-5, reads DVKVTQSSRYLVKRTGEKVFLECVQDMDHENMFWYRQDPGLGLRLIYFSYDVKMKEKGDIPEGYSVSREKKERFSLILESASTNQTSMYLCASRHNQGLAGEETQYFGPGTRLLVL.

This chain links TRBV7-7 with TRBJ2-3, with D perhaps being TRBD1 or TRBD2 (5 bases each). The CDR3 covers 15 residues. V lost 5 bases to trimming and J lost 8 bases, with 20 bases between them. Germline V gene lookup returns CDR1 SSHAT and CDR2 FNYEAQ (reference sequence). CDR3 in DNA: TGTGCCAGCAGCCCGAACCGAGGGACGTTGGGTACGCAGTATTTT. This encodes CASSPNRGTLGTQYF.

The chain employs TRBV4-1 and TRBJ1-2; 10 bases are a match to TRBD1. This CDR3 has 16 residues. CDR1 and CDR2 from the germline V gene are MGHRA and YSYEKL. Germline trimming cut 2 bases from V and 1 base from J; bases unmatched to any gene: 4. In nucleotides, the CDR3 is TGCGCCAGCAGCCAATTTGGGACAGGGGATAACTATGGCTACACCTTC. Translated, it gives CASSQFGTGDNYGYTF.

The chain couples TRBV5-1 to TRBJ2-1; D might be TRBD1 (6 bases). In germline, CDR1 is SGHRS, CDR2 YFSETQ. The V gene lost 0 bases and the J gene lost 3 bases, with 13 bases spanning the gap. The CDR3 runs to 16 residues. Here the CDR3 DNA reads TGCGCCAGCAGCTTGGGTTCGGGGACAAACTACAATGAGCAGTTCTTC. It encodes CASSLGSGTNYNEQFF.

CDR3 loop: CASSPRQGQGRNEQYF. The CDR3 DNA is TGTGCCAGCAGCCCCCGACAGGGGCAAGGGAGAAACGAGCAGTACTTC. The chain has TRBV7-8 and TRBJ2-7, with 8 bases aligning to TRBD1. Germline trimming cut 5 bases from V and 5 bases from J; bases unmatched to any gene: 14. This CDR3 is 16 amino acids long. CDR1 is SGHVS, CDR2 FQNEAQ, per germline.

The chain employs TRBV7-2 and TRBJ2-4, with 9 nucleotides matching TRBD2. The CDR3 is made up of 15 amino acids. The germline V gene has CDR1 SGHTA and CDR2 FQGNSA. After removal of 1 base from V and 6 bases from J, the junction contained 4 bases not matched to a gene. In DNA form, the CDR3 reads TGTGCCAGCAGCTTAGTAGCGGGAGTAGGAAACATTCAGTACTTC. This sequence encodes CASSLVAGVGNIQYF.

The chain links TRBV7-6 to TRBJ2-7; D call uncertain. Germline CDR1 is SGHVS and CDR2 is FNYEAQ. This CDR3 is built from 17 residues. V lost 0 bases and J lost 6, with 21 bases in between. The CDR3 DNA reads as TGTGCCAGCAGCTTAGCGGTGAGCCCGACTCTGCCTGGCGAGCAGTACTTC. It codes for CASSLAVSPTLPGEQYF. The full variable domain, its missing parts supplied by reference TRBV7-6 and TRBJ2-7, is GAGVSQSPRYKVTKRGQDVALRCDPISGHVSLYWYRQALGQGPEFLTYFNYEAQQDKSGLPNDRFSAERPEGSISTLTIQRTEQRDSAMYRCASSLAVSPTLPGEQYFGPGTRLTVT.

The chain employs TRBV28 and TRBJ2-7; D gene unclear. The CDR3 extends over 12 amino acids. The V and J ends lost 6 bases and 5 bases respectively, with 11 bases between them. Germline values: CDR1 MDHEN, CDR2 SYDVKM. The chain's CDR3 is CASRRQVDEQYF. DNA for the CDR3: TGTGCCAGCAGACGTCAGGTAGACGAGCAGTACTTC.

This clone has just one count. This chain links TRBV12-5 with TRBJ2-1; 9 bases map to TRBD1. The CDR3 runs 16 residues. The V gene end was trimmed by 7 bases and the J gene end by 6 bases; junction bases not matched to a gene: 13. Per germline, CDR1 LGHNT and CDR2 FRNRAP. The CDR3 reads CASAPTGTGRTNEQFF. The CDR3, as DNA: TGTGCTAGTGCCCCGACCGGGACAGGGCGGACCAATGAGCAGTTCTTC.

The CDR3 DNA reads TGTGCCAGTAGTATGACAGGGGTCAACTACGAGCAGTACTTC. This sequence encodes CASSMTGVNYEQYF. This chain links TRBV19 with TRBJ2-7, with 8 positions matching TRBD1. The V gene's germline CDR1 is LNHDA and CDR2 SQIVND (reference sequence). The V and J ends lost 3 bases and 3 bases, in that order; junction bases with no gene match: 4. CDR3 length: 14 amino acids.

The sample holds one count of this clone. The rearrangement links TRBV2 to TRBJ2-1, with TRBD2 matching over 11 bases. Losses at the gene ends were 4 bases for V and 7 bases for J; bases not matched to a gene: 3. CDR3 length: 14 residues. Germline values: CDR1 SNHLY, CDR2 FYNNEI. The CDR3 region is CASSALAGGNEQFF. The CDR3 DNA reads as TGTGCCAGCAGTGCCCTAGCGGGGGGAAATGAGCAGTTCTTC.

This chain uses TRBV5-1 with TRBJ2-7; no reliable D call. The V and J ends lost 5 bases and 1 base respectively, with 13 bases between them. CDR3 length: 14 residues. Germline V gene lookup returns CDR1 SGHRS and CDR2 YFSETQ. The CDR3 nucleotides are TGCGCCAGCAGGCGGACGGCCGCATCCTACGAGCAGTACTTC. Translation gives CASRRTAASYEQYF.

This rearrangement joins TRBV5-1 to TRBJ2-6; no clear D gene. V was trimmed by 4 bases and J by 0 bases, leaving 8 bases between them. Germline V gene lookup returns CDR1 SGHRS and CDR2 YFSETQ. The CDR3 length is 15 residues. Written as DNA, the CDR3 is TGCGCCAGCAGCGACGGCGGCTCTGGGGCCAACGTCCTGACTTTC. Encoded protein: CASSDGGSGANVLTF.

V gene TRBV27 combines with J gene TRBJ2-7; 12 bases line up with TRBD2. Germline lookup yields CDR1 MNHEY and CDR2 SMNVEV (reference sequence). CDR3 size: 14 residues. The ends lost 10 bases at V and 4 bases at J; junction bases unmatched: 8. CDR3 loop: CANNLAGGPYEQYF. The CDR3 DNA is TGTGCCAACAATCTAGCGGGAGGGCCTTACGAGCAGTACTTC.

V and J are TRBV2 and TRBJ2-1, with 10 nucleotides matching TRBD2. The CDR3 is 16 residues long. Germline-derived CDR1 and CDR2 are SNHLY and FYNNEI. V shed 1 base, J shed 6 bases, and the junction held 6 bases outside the gene matches. The CDR3 bases are TGTGCCAGCAGTGAAGTGGCTAGCGGGAGTTCCAATGAGCAGTTCTTC. It yields the protein CASSEVASGSSNEQFF.

The rearrangement uses TRBV6-1 and TRBJ2-3, with 11 bases aligning to TRBD2. The V gene end was trimmed by 4 bases and the J gene end by 3 bases; junction bases not matched to a gene: 6. Germline V gene data show CDR1 as MNHNS and CDR2 as SASEGT. The CDR3 contains 16 residues. The CDR3 DNA reads TGTGCCAGCAGTGCCTTAGCGGGGGGGCCGACAGATACGCAGTATTTT. Translated, it gives CASSALAGGPTDTQYF.

The DNA of the CDR3 is TGTGCCAGCAGTTACAGGGAAGAAGAAAAACTGTTTTTT. The encoded protein is CASSYREEEKLFF. This chain joins TRBV6-5 and TRBJ1-4; D is uncertain. Germline V gene lookup returns CDR1 MNHEY and CDR2 SVGAGI. V shed 2 bases and J shed 8 bases, with 9 bases lying between them. This CDR3 contains 13 residues.

The chain combines TRBV5-8 with TRBJ2-7, with TRBD1 matching 9 bases. The CDR3 has 15 amino acids. Germline CDR1 SGHTS, CDR2 YDEGEE. V was pared by 4 bases and J by 6 bases, with 11 bases of the junction left unmatched. The CDR3 DNA reads TGTGCCAGCAGCCTGAGTGGGACAGGGCAGAGCGAGCAGTACTTC. Encoded protein: CASSLSGTGQSEQYF.

The V call is TRBV5-1, the J call TRBJ1-1; TRBD1 might be the D (6 bases). The length of the CDR3 is 15 residues. Trimming shortened V by 10 bases and J by 0 bases, and 19 bases separated the two germline ends. Germline-derived CDR1 and CDR2 are SGHRS and YFSETQ. The CDR3 reads CAAPGVGHLNTEAFF. The CDR3 bases are TGCGCCGCGCCAGGGGTCGGCCACCTGAACACTGAAGCTTTCTTT.